Here is one TCR beta chain with its context. Original processing notes: Reference gene primers were amplified, and this amplification served to estimate nucleated cell counts. Method: immunoSEQ multiplex PCR; TCRdb's copy keeps in-frame clones and lacks some. V and J calls and clone size are those listed in that table; D and trimming were worked out from the DNA. The data contain under 80,000 clones, about 90% of them seen just once; the ten biggest clones take up under 20%. Trimming left V 2 bases short and J 0 bases short, with 17 bases between. Germline V gives CDR1 MNHEY, CDR2 SMNVEV (reference sequence). The CDR3 totals 19 residues. This specimen comes from a study of blood T cell repertoires in COVID-19. The wider study: Italy, Spain and the United States were the sources of the convalescent and acute COVID-19 samples. PBMCs, B-cell-depleted T cells, or T cells provided the cDNA or gDNA that made up the material.

Sequencing was carried out using peripheral blood. The chain employs TRBV27 and TRBJ1-6, with D perhaps TRBD1 (6 bases). The receptor's source is a man aged 80 or over in a cohort sampled during active COVID-19. The CDR3, as DNA: TGTGCCAGCAGTTTACCCCAAGTACAGGGAAGCTCCTATAATTCACCCCTCCACTTT. Translation gives CASSLPQVQGSSYNSPLHF.